This T cell receptor beta chain was sequenced in a study of OX40 agonist ivuxolimab in advanced cancers. General study results and limits: On average, a greater number of expanded clones characterised CD8+ T cells relative to CD4+.

Data came from immunoSEQ multiplex PCR; TCRdb stores just in-frame clones and leaves some out. Of 66,000 or so clones in the sample, 82% were seen once. V lost 6 bases and J lost 1, with 21 bases in between. Germline CDR1 reads MDHEN; CDR2 reads SYDVKM. This CDR3 spans 17 amino acids. In regard to this clone: Its antigen is unknown.

The sequence was collected from an adult with an advanced solid tumor such as melanoma, head and neck, liver or kidney cancer. The sequencing used CD4+ or CD8+ T cells sorted from blood, collected in a trial of the OX40 agonist ivuxolimab. V gene TRBV28 combines with J gene TRBJ2-5, with D perhaps TRBD1 (7 bases). CDR3 protein: CASRNLGGLAFQETQYF. Here the CDR3 DNA reads TGTGCCAGCAGGAATCTAGGGGGCCTAGCGTTCCAAGAGACCCAGTACTTC.